This is a list of T cell receptor beta chains from one sample in a study of T-cell memory formation after mild COVID-19. Each CDR3 protein gets one entry after TCRdb re-called the 5' RACE reads with MiXCR. This table has 70,000 to 100,000 distinct CDR3 sequences, around 16% appearing once. The specimen was PBMCs or a T cell subset sorted from them (not recorded which). These receptors came from a man younger than 35 who had mild COVID-19 (a few samples of this study predate the infection). Cell type and time point are not known. The CDR3 runs from the conserved cysteine through the conserved F or W. Fields, in order: V gene, CDR3 protein.

TRBV5-5 | CASSLGAEQYF
TRBV20-1 | CSARDTAWGNYGYTF
TRBV12-3/TRBV12-4 | CASSLTLIMNTEAFF
TRBV12-3/TRBV12-4 | CASTLDRSGQETQYF
TRBV11-2 | CASSLGNRGRQPQHF
TRBV7-3 | CASSLYRGNEQFF
TRBV7-9 | CASSLIRPGTGDTGELFF
TRBV7-8 | CASSPGTSGYEQYF
TRBV6-2/TRBV6-3 | CASSYSSSSQWYELYF
TRBV6-2/TRBV6-3 | CASRYWTEYEQYF
TRBV15 | CATSGTRDRWGEYSNQPQHF
TRBV6-6 | CASSYNYQTGDYGYTF
TRBV6-1 | CASSVSGGGTDTQYF
TRBV29-1 | CSVSGWGGEGYGYTF
TRBV7-2 | CASSLDWFLGSETQYF
TRBV7-2 | CASSPIPGPLAIQYF
TRBV6-1 | CASSEAGDSFQLRAFF
TRBV6-6 | CASSYYPETTGELFF
TRBV4-3 | CASSQEWGGHQPQHF
TRBV29-1 | CSVVSQGVYGYTF
TRBV4-2 | CASSPRLHNEQFF
TRBV12-3/TRBV12-4 | CASSLGGQTEAFF
TRBV12-5 | CASGPGQRSTDTQYF
TRBV5-1 | CASRRWGLTDTQYF
TRBV19 | CASSISSGGLPEQFF
TRBV7-6 | CASSSQSNEQFF
TRBV7-2 | CASSLLLPDTQYF
TRBV11-1 | CASSVGQNYNEQFF
TRBV18 | CASSLTRASGYGYTF
TRBV24-1 | CATSGAGSSYNEQFF
TRBV4-3 | CASSQDTSGGAADTQYF
TRBV16 | CASGTAEHYQPQHF
TRBV9 | CASSGQGDNEKLFF
TRBV12-3/TRBV12-4 | CASSPGQAGGTEAFF
TRBV10-2 | CASSLVRDFQPQHF
TRBV7-2 | CASSLRAASISPPNSPLHF
TRBV12-3/TRBV12-4 | CASSFPSLDVDEQFF
TRBV30 | CAWSVQSKNEQFF
TRBV29-1 | CSVVRSGANVLTF
TRBV4-1 | CASSLFRDTDTQYF
TRBV20-1 | CSANLASWNTEAFF
TRBV6-2/TRBV6-3 | CASSFQGDRRNQPQHF
TRBV7-6 | CASSSNYEQFF
TRBV5-1 | CASSSRAQETQYF